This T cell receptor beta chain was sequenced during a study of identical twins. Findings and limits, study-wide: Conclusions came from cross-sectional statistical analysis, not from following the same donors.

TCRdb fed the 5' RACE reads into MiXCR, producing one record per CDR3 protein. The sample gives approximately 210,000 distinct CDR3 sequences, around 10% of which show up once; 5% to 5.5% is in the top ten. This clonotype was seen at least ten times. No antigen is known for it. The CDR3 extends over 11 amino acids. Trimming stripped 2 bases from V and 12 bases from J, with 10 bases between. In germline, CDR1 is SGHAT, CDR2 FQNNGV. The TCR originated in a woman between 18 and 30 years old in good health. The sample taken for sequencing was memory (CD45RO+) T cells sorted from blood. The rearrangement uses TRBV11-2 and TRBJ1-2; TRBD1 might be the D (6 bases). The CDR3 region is CASSLTGSHTF. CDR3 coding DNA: TGTGCCAGCAGCTTAACAGGGTCCCACACCTTC.